Following are 10 T cell receptor beta chains from one sample sequenced in a study of spatial heterogeneity in lung cancer. MiXCR, run by TCRdb on the 5' RACE reads, gives a single entry per CDR3 protein. The data show about 9,200 distinct CDR3 sequences, approximately 7.8% seen once. Time point specified: sample taken at primary tumor resection. No cell sorting; template was whole RNA from tumor, lung tissue or PBMC. The material was PBMCs, obtained at surgery. The source is a female donor with early-stage non-small cell lung cancer.

By share, this clonotype ranks as medium-sized. CDR3: CATRGSQETQYF. In nucleotides, the CDR3 is TGTGCCACCCGGGGGTCCCAAGAGACCCAGTACTTC. The genes are TRBV15 and TRBJ2-5; possibly TRBD2 for D (6 bases). CDR1 is LNHNV and CDR2 is YYDKDF in the germline V gene (reference sequence). Trimming shortened V by 8 bases and J by 1 base, and 8 bases separated the two germline ends. The CDR3 length is 12 residues.

This clonotype has ten or more counts. V gene TRBV28 combines with J gene TRBJ1-4; tentatively, D is TRBD1 (6 bases). V was clipped by 5 bases and J by 7 bases, with 14 bases between them. The germline gives CDR1 MDHEN, CDR2 SYDVKM. The CDR3 spans 14 residues. CDR3 amino acids: CASSPLIRGEKLFF. DNA for the CDR3: TGTGCCAGCAGTCCGTTAATCAGGGGTGAAAAACTGTTTTTT.

This clonotype was counted many times. Here the CDR3 DNA reads TGTGCCAGCAGTTTACAGGGGGCTGTTGAAGCTTTCTTT. Its translation: CASSLQGAVEAFF. The chain uses TRBV12-3 or TRBV12-4 and TRBJ1-1, with TRBD1 matching 8 bases. The CDR3 is 13 residues long. The V and J ends lost 2 bases and 7 bases, in that order; junction bases with no gene match: 3.

V usage is TRBV7-3 and J usage is TRBJ2-2, with a weak D call TRBD2 (6 bases). Between the trimmed V and J ends, which lost 8 bases and 3 bases, there was a span of 13 bases. The CDR3 runs to 14 residues. From germline, CDR1 is SGHTA and CDR2 FQGTGA. In nucleotides, the CDR3 is TGTGCCAGCCGGATAGGGACTCACACCGGGGAGCTGTTTTTT. It encodes CASRIGTHTGELFF.

The V gene is TRBV6-2 or TRBV6-3, the J gene TRBJ2-1; D remains ambiguous. Trimming cost V 2 bases and J 5 bases, with 4 bases left between them. Germline lookup yields CDR1 MNHEY and CDR2 SVGEGT. CDR3 length: 12 amino acids. This CDR3 is CASSYAHNEQFF. The CDR3, as DNA: TGTGCCAGCAGTTACGCCCACAATGAGCAGTTCTTC.

This clonotype is medium-sized within its sample. V gene TRBV19 combines with J gene TRBJ2-5, with D perhaps TRBD2 (5 bases). Germline CDR1 and CDR2: LNHDA and SQIVND (reference sequence). With 1 base removed from V and 2 bases from J, the gap between germline ends came to 8 bases. The CDR3 is 14 amino acids. CDR3 loop: CASSIGGSQETQYF. The CDR3 coding sequence is TGTGCCAGTAGTATAGGAGGGTCACAAGAGACCCAGTACTTC.

V usage is TRBV7-2 and J usage is TRBJ2-7; D possibly corresponds to TRBD1 (7 bases). Germline CDR1 is SGHTA and CDR2 is FQGNSA. This CDR3 comprises 14 residues. V was clipped by 5 bases and J by 4 bases, with 15 bases between them. The CDR3 protein is CASSQGGGRYEQYF. The DNA for the CDR3 is TGTGCCAGCAGCCAGGGGGGAGGTCGATACGAGCAGTACTTC. The full variable domain, its missing parts supplied by reference TRBV7-2 and TRBJ2-7, is GAGVSQSPSNKVTEKGKDVELRCDPISGHTALYWYRQSLGQGLEFLIYFQGNSAPDKSGLPSDRFSAERTGGSVSTLTIQRTQQEDSAVYLCASSQGGGRYEQYFGPGTRLTVT.

The sample holds a few counts of this clonotype. The chain is built from TRBV11-3 and TRBJ2-2; D remains ambiguous. CDR3 length equals 13 residues. CDR1 is SGHNT and CDR2 is YENEEA in the germline V gene. V gave up 2 bases and J gave up 3 bases, with 4 bases separating them. The CDR3 is CASSLFYTGELFF. The CDR3 DNA reads as TGTGCCAGCAGCTTATTCTACACCGGGGAGCTGTTTTTT.

Relative to its sample, this clonotype is medium-sized (0.01 to 0.1%). V and J are TRBV6-2 or TRBV6-3 and TRBJ1-6; TRBD1 agrees at 7 bases. Germline CDR1 and CDR2: MNHEY and SVGEGT. This CDR3 contains 16 residues. V dropped 6 bases and J dropped 7; count of bases not matched to a gene: 12. The CDR3 DNA sequence: TGTGCCAGCAGCAGATCAGGGGACAGAGGGAATTCACCCCTCCACTTT. It translates to CASSRSGDRGNSPLHF.

This clonotype was observed at least ten times. This sequence joins TRBV6-1 and TRBJ1-1, with 8 bases aligning to TRBD1. The CDR3 has 13 residues. CDR1 MNHNS and CDR2 SASEGT come from the germline V gene. V lost 6 bases and J lost 3; bases outside the gene matches: 3. The CDR3 is CASRTQGDTEAFF. In nucleotides, the CDR3 is TGTGCCAGCAGAACACAGGGGGACACTGAAGCTTTCTTT.